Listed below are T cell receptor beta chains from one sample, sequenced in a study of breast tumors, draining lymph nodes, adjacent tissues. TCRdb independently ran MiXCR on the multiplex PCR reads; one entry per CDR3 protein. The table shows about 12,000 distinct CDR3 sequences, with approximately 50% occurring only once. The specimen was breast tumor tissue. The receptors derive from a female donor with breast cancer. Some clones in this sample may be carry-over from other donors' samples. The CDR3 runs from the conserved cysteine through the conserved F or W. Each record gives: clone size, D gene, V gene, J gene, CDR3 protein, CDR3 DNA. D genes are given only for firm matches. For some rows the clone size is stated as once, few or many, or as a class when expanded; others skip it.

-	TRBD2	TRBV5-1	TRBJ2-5	CASSLPGGVDTQYF	TGCGCCAGCAGCTTGCCGGGAGGGGTGGACACCCAGTACTTC
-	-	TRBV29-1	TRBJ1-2	CSVPINYGYTF	TGCAGCGTCCCCATCAACTATGGCTACACCTTC
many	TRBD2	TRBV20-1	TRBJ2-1	CSASPGGSGSRNEQFF	TGCAGTGCTAGCCCGGGGGGGAGCGGGAGTAGGAATGAGCAGTTCTTC
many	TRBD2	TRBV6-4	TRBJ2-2	CASSRLANTGELFF	TGTGCCAGCAGCCGACTAGCTAACACCGGGGAGCTGTTTTTT
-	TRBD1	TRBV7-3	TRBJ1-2	CASSFGTGGSNYGYTF	TGTGCCAGCAGCTTCGGGACAGGGGGCAGCAACTATGGCTACACCTTC
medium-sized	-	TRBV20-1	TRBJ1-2	CSATTSGKNYGYTF	TGCAGTGCTACAACAAGCGGGAAGAACTATGGCTACACCTTC
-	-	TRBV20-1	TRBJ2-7	CSARAPTGYSEQYF	TGCAGTGCTAGAGCTCCGACAGGCTACTCCGAGCAGTACTTC
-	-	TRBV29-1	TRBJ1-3	CSVEPGGLGNTIYF	TGCAGCGTTGAGCCTGGGGGCCTCGGAAACACCATATATTTT
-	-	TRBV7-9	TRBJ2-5	CASSPQRVSLPQETQYF	TGTGCCAGCAGCCCACAGAGGGTATCGCTACCTCAAGAGACCCAGTACTTC
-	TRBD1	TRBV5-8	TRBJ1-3	CASSRTGLGDTIYF	TGTGCCAGCAGCCGGACAGGGCTCGGAGACACCATATATTTT
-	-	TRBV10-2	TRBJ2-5	CASSESGLNQPQYF	TGCGCCAGCAGTGAGTCGGGGTTAAATCAGCCCCAGTACTTC
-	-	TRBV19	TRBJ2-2	CASSPVTGHTGELFF	TGTGCCAGTAGTCCCGTGACAGGACACACCGGGGAGCTGTTTTTT
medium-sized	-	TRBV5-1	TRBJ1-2	CASSLGDSSTYGYTF	TGCGCCAGCAGCTTGGGAGACAGCTCTACCTATGGCTACACCTTC
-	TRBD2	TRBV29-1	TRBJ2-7	CSASSGSSYEQYF	TGCAGCGCGTCTAGCGGGAGCTCCTACGAGCAGTACTTC
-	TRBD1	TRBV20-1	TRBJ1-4	CSVGTGGSEKLFF	TGCAGTGTCGGGACAGGGGGCAGTGAAAAACTGTTTTTT
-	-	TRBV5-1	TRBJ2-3	CASSLTRTTDTQYF	TGTGCCAGCAGCTTGACGCGTACCACAGATACGCAGTATTTT
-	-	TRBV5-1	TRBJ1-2	CATKDVRGSYGYTF	TGCGCCACCAAAGATGTCAGGGGTAGCTATGGCTACACCTTC
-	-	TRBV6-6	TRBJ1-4	CASSYSTALQDHLLSEKLFF	TGTGCCAGCAGTTACTCCACAGCGCTACAAGACCATCTCCTCTCTGAAAAACTGTTTTTT
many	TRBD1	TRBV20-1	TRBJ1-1	CSATWTGGTEAFF	TGCAGTGCTACATGGACAGGGGGCACTGAAGCTTTCTTT
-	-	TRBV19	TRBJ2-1	CASSSSSEKYNEQFF	TGTGCCAGTAGCTCCTCTAGTGAGAAGTACAATGAGCAGTTCTTC
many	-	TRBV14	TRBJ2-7	CASSQDRSYEQYF	TGTGCCAGCAGCCAAGATCGTTCCTACGAGCAGTACTTC
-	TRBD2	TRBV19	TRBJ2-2	CASSTGTGVSSLAGVGTGELFF	TGTGCCAGTAGTACAGGGACAGGAGTCTCATCACTAGCGGGAGTGGGGACCGGGGAGCTGTTTTTT
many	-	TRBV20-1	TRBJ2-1	CSAYGEFLGDEQFF	TGCAGTGCATACGGCGAGTTCCTAGGCGATGAGCAGTTCTTC
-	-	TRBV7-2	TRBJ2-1	CASSLGGKYNEQFF	TGTGCCAGCAGCTTAGGGGGGAAATACAATGAGCAGTTCTTC
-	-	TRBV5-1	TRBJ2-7	CASSLAIEPYEQYF	TGCGCCAGCAGCTTGGCCATAGAACCGTACGAGCAGTACTTC
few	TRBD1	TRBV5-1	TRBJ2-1	CASSLDRVEQFF	TGCGCCAGCAGCCTTGACAGGGTTGAGCAGTTCTTC
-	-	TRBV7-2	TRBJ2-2	CASSLGLHNGELFF	TGTGCCAGCAGCTTAGGCCTACATAACGGGGAGCTGTTTTTT
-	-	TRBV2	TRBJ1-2	CASSEYPASGGYTF	TGTGCCAGCAGTGAGTACCCAGCCTCAGGTGGCTACACCTTC
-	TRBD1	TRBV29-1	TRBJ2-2	CSVEAQGAGELFF	TGCAGCGTTGAAGCGCAGGGGGCCGGGGAGCTGTTTTTT
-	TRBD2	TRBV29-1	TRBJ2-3	CSVSLLGGDTQYF	TGCAGCGTTTCCCTTTTGGGGGGGGATACGCAGTATTTT
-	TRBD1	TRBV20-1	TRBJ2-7	CSATGQDSYEQYF	TGCAGTGCCACGGGACAGGATTCATACGAGCAGTACTTC
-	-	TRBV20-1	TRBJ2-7	CSARDRAGRYEQYF	TGCAGTGCTAGAGATCGGGCAGGGCGGTACGAGCAGTACTTC
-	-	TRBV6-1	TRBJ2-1	CASSEVGMWNEQFF	TGTGCCAGCAGTGAAGTGGGCATGTGGAATGAGCAGTTCTTC
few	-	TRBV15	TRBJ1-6	CATSSENSPLHF	TGTGCCACCAGCAGTGAAAATTCACCCCTCCACTTT
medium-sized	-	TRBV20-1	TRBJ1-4	CSAPFNRVNEKLFF	TGCAGTGCACCTTTTAACAGGGTAAATGAAAAACTGTTTTTT
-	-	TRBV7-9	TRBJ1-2	CASSLWPSQGIFGHTF	TGTGCCAGCAGCTTATGGCCCTCTCAGGGGATCTTTGGCCACACCTTC
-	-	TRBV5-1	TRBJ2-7	CASSFGGFNEQYF	TGCGCCAGCAGCTTTGGAGGGTTCAACGAGCAGTACTTC
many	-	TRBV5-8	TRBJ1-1	CASSPTGSEAFF	TGTGCCAGCAGTCCGACCGGGAGCGAAGCTTTCTTT
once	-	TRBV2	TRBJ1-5	CASSSGRGEPQYF	TGTGCCAGCAGTAGTGGACGCGGGGAGCCCCAGTATTTC
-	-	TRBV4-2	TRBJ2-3	CASSQEAPPRTDTQYF	TGTGCCAGCAGCCAAGAGGCGCCCCCGCGCACAGATACGCAGTATTTT